These 18 T cell receptor beta chains were sequenced from one sample in a study of liver allograft versus peripheral blood T cells. Study context: A comparison was made between T cell receptor repertoires in transplanted livers and those in recipients' peripheral blood.

From the reads, TCRdb called clonotypes with MiXCR, one entry per CDR3 protein. The sample consists of 1,600 or so distinct CDR3 sequences, approximately 16% of them appearing once. All receptors come from a human patient who had a liver transplant. Some T cells here may be from the graft donor.

This clonotype was observed a few times. The CDR3 nucleotides read TGTGCCAGCAGCACTGGACCTACTAGCACAGATACGCAGTATTTT. Translation: CASSTGPTSTDTQYF. The chain recombines TRBV5-4 with TRBJ2-3; no firm D call. Trimming left V 4 bases short and J 0 bases short, with 12 bases between. This CDR3 contains 15 residues. From germline, CDR1 is SGHNT and CDR2 YYREEE (reference sequence).

This clonotype is labeled medium-sized (0.01 to 0.1%). V is TRBV24-1 and J is TRBJ2-1; 13 nucleotides agree with TRBD2. Germline trimming cut 5 bases from V and 0 bases from J; bases unmatched to any gene: 0. The length of the CDR3 is 16 residues. The germline gives CDR1 KGHDR, CDR2 SFDVKD. The DNA for the CDR3 is TGTGCCACCAGTGGGACTAGCGGGAGCTCCTACAATGAGCAGTTCTTC. Amino acids: CATSGTSGSSYNEQFF.

Relative to its sample, this clonotype is large. The rearrangement joins TRBV29-1 to TRBJ1-2, with D tentatively TRBD1 (5 bases). The germline gives CDR1 SQVTM, CDR2 ANQGSEA. V lost 4 bases to trimming and J lost 2 bases, with 11 bases between them. The CDR3 length is 13 residues. In DNA, the CDR3 is TGCAGCGTTGGTGACAGCGTCAACTATGGCTACACCTTC. Translated: CSVGDSVNYGYTF.

To note about this clonotype: The junction differs from germline at one of its ends, possibly a read error. DNA of the CDR3: TGCAATGCTCGCCCGGGACAGGGGATTGATAATACGCAGTATTTT. It is translated as CNARPGQGIDNTQYF. This chain joins TRBV20-1 and TRBJ2-3, with 10 bases aligning to TRBD1. In germline, CDR1 is DFQATT, CDR2 SNEGSKA (reference sequence). The CDR3 length is 15 residues.

By sample fraction, this clonotype is medium-sized. The chain carries TRBV7-3 and TRBJ2-2, with 13 bases matching TRBD2. Germline CDR1 and CDR2: SGHTA and FQGTGA. V was clipped by 5 bases and J by 5 bases; unmatched bases: 5. The CDR3 spans 16 residues. The CDR3 DNA sequence: TGTGCCAGCAGCCCGGGACTAGCGGGGATTACCGGGGAGCTGTTTTTT. Translating it yields CASSPGLAGITGELFF.

Relative to its sample, this clonotype is medium-sized. This sequence joins TRBV15 and TRBJ2-2; 7 bases are shared with TRBD2. CDR1 LNHNV and CDR2 YYDKDF come from the germline V gene (reference sequence). V was pared by 0 bases and J by 5 bases, with 6 bases of the junction left unmatched. CDR3 length equals 16 residues. The DNA of the CDR3 is TGTGCCACCAGCAGAGATGGGGGGGATTCTACCGGGGAGCTGTTTTTT. Its translation is CATSRDGGDSTGELFF.

Within the sample, this clonotype is medium-sized (0.01 to 0.1%). The genes are TRBV18 and TRBJ1-1, with TRBD1 identical over 7 bases. The germline V gene has CDR1 KGHSH and CDR2 LQKENI. Trimming cost V 3 bases and J 4 bases; bases outside gene matches: 11. The CDR3 length is 16 residues. The CDR3 region is CASSPRVKQGTTEAFF. In DNA, the CDR3 is TGTGCCAGCTCACCGAGAGTAAAACAGGGGACCACTGAAGCTTTCTTT.

In its sample, this clonotype ranks as medium-sized. This chain joins TRBV20-1 and TRBJ1-2; 10 nucleotides line up with TRBD1. Germline-derived CDR1 and CDR2 are DFQATT and SNEGSKA (reference sequence). Trimming took 2 bases from V and 8 from J; bases not matched to a gene: 5. The length of the CDR3 is 13 residues. The CDR3 bases are TGCAGTGCTAGATCGTGGACAGGGGGAGGCTACACCTTC. Translated: CSARSWTGGGYTF.

The CDR3 loop reads CASSRQAGRELFF. CDR3 in DNA: TGTGCCAGTAGTCGACAGGCCGGAAGGGAGCTGTTTTTT. The V and J genes are TRBV19 and TRBJ2-2, with D possibly TRBD1 on 6 matching bases. Germline lookup yields CDR1 LNHDA and CDR2 SQIVND (reference sequence). The CDR3 totals 13 residues. The V end lost 5 bases, the J end lost 9 bases, and 13 bases lay between the germline ends. The full variable domain, its missing parts supplied by reference TRBV19 and TRBJ2-2, is DGGITQSPKYLFRKEGQNVTLSCEQNLNHDAMYWYRQDPGQGLRLIYYSQIVNDFQKGDIAEGYSVSREKKESFPLTVTSAQKNPTAFYLCASSRQAGRELFFGEGSRLTVL.

This clonotype qualifies as large. V and J are TRBV6-6 and TRBJ2-1; the D gene is possibly TRBD2 (6 bases). Germline V gene lookup returns CDR1 MNHNY and CDR2 SVGAGI (reference sequence). Trimming shortened V by 2 bases and J by 0 bases, and 8 bases separated the two germline ends. CDR3 length: 15 residues. In DNA, the CDR3 is TGTGCCAGCAGTTACCGCGGGGACTCCTACAATGAGCAGTTCTTC. This encodes CASSYRGDSYNEQFF.

By sample share, this clonotype is medium-sized. The chain recombines TRBV29-1 with TRBJ2-3, with 7 positions matching TRBD1. The ends lost 7 bases at V and 3 bases at J; junction bases unmatched: 10. Per the germline V gene, CDR1 is SQVTM and CDR2 is ANQGSEA. The CDR3 runs to 14 residues. The CDR3 DNA is TGCAGCGCATCTCCACCAGGGGGTACAGATACGCAGTATTTT. It yields the protein CSASPPGGTDTQYF.

In its sample, this clonotype is medium-sized. The V call is TRBV20-1, the J call TRBJ2-7, with D maybe TRBD2 (6 bases). The CDR3 consists of 12 residues. Trimming cost V 3 bases and J 6 bases, with 12 bases left between them. Germline V lookup: CDR1 DFQATT, CDR2 SNEGSKA (reference sequence). Here the CDR3 reads CSARGTRGEQYF. CDR3 DNA: TGCAGTGCTAGGGGGACTCGTGGCGAGCAGTACTTC.

V gene TRBV20-1 combines with J gene TRBJ1-2; 10 bases are shared with TRBD1. This CDR3 is 14 amino acids long. V was clipped by 3 bases and J by 8 bases; unmatched bases: 9. The germline V gene encodes CDR1 DFQATT and CDR2 SNEGSKA (reference sequence). The CDR3 protein is CSASDDRGPGGYTF. CDR3 sequence (DNA): TGCAGTGCTAGTGACGACAGGGGGCCAGGGGGCTACACCTTC.

This clonotype is medium-sized by share. V and J are TRBV6-2 or TRBV6-3 and TRBJ1-1; D gene uncertain. Trimming removed 5 bases from V and 5 bases from J, with 12 bases in between. The V gene's germline CDR1 is MNHEY and CDR2 SVGEGT. The CDR3 covers 13 residues. The CDR3 protein is CASSRQVGTEAFF. As DNA, the CDR3 is TGTGCCAGCAGTCGTCAGGTAGGGACTGAAGCTTTCTTT.

A few counts support this clonotype. The chain carries TRBV7-9 and TRBJ1-1, with a possible D match to TRBD1 (6 bases). CDR3 length equals 16 residues. In germline, CDR1 is SEHNR, CDR2 FQNEAQ (reference sequence). V was trimmed by 5 bases and J by 5 bases, leaving 21 bases between them. The CDR3: CASSPTGTFLGTEAFF. CDR3 nucleotides: TGTGCCAGCAGCCCCACGGGGACATTTTTGGGAACTGAAGCTTTCTTT. The complete variable domain, with remaining parts taken from reference TRBV7-9 and TRBJ1-1, reads DTGVSQNPRHKITKRGQNVTFRCDPISEHNRLYWYRQTLGQGPEFLTYFQNEAQLEKSRLLSDRFSAERPKGSFSTLEIQRTEQGDSAMYLCASSPTGTFLGTEAFFGQGTRLTVV.

V usage is TRBV19 and J usage is TRBJ2-5; possible D gene TRBD2, 6 bases. Trimming shortened V by 5 bases and J by 5 bases, and 24 bases separated the two germline ends. Germline V gene lookup returns CDR1 LNHDA and CDR2 SQIVND (reference sequence). CDR3 size: 17 residues. CDR3 loop: CASSYGGGGPFRETQYF. As DNA, the CDR3 is TGTGCCAGTAGTTACGGGGGAGGAGGGCCGTTTCGGGAGACCCAGTACTTC.

By frequency in the sample, this clonotype is large. This sequence joins TRBV9 and TRBJ1-6; D is unclear. V gave up 3 bases and J gave up 6 bases, with 7 bases separating them. In germline, CDR1 is SGDLS, CDR2 YYNGEE. The CDR3 sequence is 13 residues long. CDR3 bases: TGTGCCAGCAGCGCGACACTTAATTCACCCCTCCACTTT. Amino acid sequence: CASSATLNSPLHF.

This rearrangement joins TRBV2 to TRBJ1-2; D perhaps matches TRBD1 (6 bases). This CDR3 region has 15 residues. V was cut by 8 bases and J by 2 bases, with 18 bases left in between. Looked up from germline, CDR1 is SNHLY and CDR2 is FYNNEI. The CDR3 protein is CASLNHRVLNYGYTF. CDR3 DNA sequence: TGTGCCAGCTTAAATCACAGGGTCCTCAACTATGGCTACACCTTC. The full variable domain, with the rest looked up from reference TRBV2 and TRBJ1-2, is EPEVTQTPSHQVTQMGQEVILRCVPISNHLYFYWYRQILGQKVEFLVSFYNNEISEKSEIFDDQFSVERPDGSNFTLKIRSTKLEDSAMYFCASLNHRVLNYGYTFGSGTRLTVV.